Presented here are 9 T cell receptor beta chains from one specimen sequenced in a study of blood T cell repertoires in COVID-19. Assay: immunoSEQ multiplex PCR; the TCRdb copy retains only in-frame clones and omits some. The sample shows roughly 260,000 clones, 75% to 90% of them seen only once. The specimen sequenced was peripheral blood. These receptors were collected from a woman in her fifties or sixties who had recovered from COVID-19.

This chain's CDR3 is CATKDADRGGTEAFF. The CDR3, as DNA: TGTGCCACCAAAGATGCGGACAGGGGTGGAACTGAAGCTTTCTTT. V and J are TRBV6-5 and TRBJ1-1; 9 nucleotides line up with TRBD1. Germline loops: CDR1 MNHEY, CDR2 SVGAGI. This CDR3 is built from 15 residues. V gave up 10 bases and J gave up 5 bases; unmatched junction bases: 14.

The V gene is TRBV5-1, the J gene TRBJ1-2, with D possibly matching TRBD1 (6 bases). V shed 1 base and J shed 5 bases, with 21 bases lying between them. Germline values: CDR1 SGHRS, CDR2 YFSETQ. The length of the CDR3 is 17 residues. This chain's CDR3 is CASSLSVGTLAHYGYTF. The CDR3 DNA reads as TGCGCCAGCAGCTTGTCAGTGGGGACACTGGCTCATTATGGCTACACCTTC. The variable domain in full, completed from reference TRBV5-1 and TRBJ1-2, reads KAGVTQTPRYLIKTRGQQVTLSCSPISGHRSVSWYQQTPGQGLQFLFEYFSETQRNKGNFPGRFSGRQFSNSRSEMNVSTLELGDSALYLCASSLSVGTLAHYGYTFGSGTRLTVV.

The chain links TRBV18 to TRBJ1-2, with 7 bases fitting TRBD1. J lost 12 bases, V lost 7 bases, and 26 bases had no gene match. The CDR3 is 17 residues long. The germline V gene encodes CDR1 KGHSH and CDR2 LQKENI. The CDR3 loop is CASFSFPRPGQSVVNTF. The DNA of the CDR3 is TGTGCCAGCTTCTCTTTTCCACGACCGGGACAGAGTGTGGTGAACACCTTC.

This chain's CDR3 is CASSLVPFSGNTIYF. The CDR3 nucleotides read TGTGCCAGCAGCTTAGTTCCCTTCTCTGGAAACACCATATATTTT. The chain links TRBV11-2 to TRBJ1-3; unclear D gene. Germline lookup yields CDR1 SGHAT and CDR2 FQNNGV. There are 15 residues in the CDR3. Trimming took off 1 base at V and 0 bases at J, with 7 bases between the two ends.

This clone was seen a handful of times. This chain links TRBV7-2 with TRBJ1-2; tentative D call: TRBD1 (6 bases). The CDR3 covers 14 residues. Germline lookup yields CDR1 SGHTA and CDR2 FQGNSA. Trimming cost V 5 bases and J 6 bases, with 16 bases left between them. Here the CDR3 reads CASSPTLRGDGYTF. The CDR3 DNA sequence: TGTGCCAGCAGCCCTACTCTCAGGGGAGATGGCTACACCTTC.

The chain employs TRBV5-1 and TRBJ1-3; 10 nucleotides align to TRBD1. Unmatched junction bases numbered 5, after V lost 3 bases and J lost 2 bases. The CDR3 is made up of 16 amino acids. Germline CDR1 reads SGHRS; CDR2 reads YFSETQ. CDR3 sequence: CASSSLTGGTGNTIYF. For the CDR3, the DNA is TGCGCCAGCAGCTCTTTGACAGGGGGCACTGGAAACACCATATATTTT.

The chain employs TRBV24-1 and TRBJ2-1, with 8 bases matching TRBD1. CDR1 KGHDR and CDR2 SFDVKD come from the germline V gene. The V gene end was trimmed by 5 bases and the J gene end by 2 bases; junction bases not matched to a gene: 7. The CDR3 loop spans 16 amino acids. Here the CDR3 reads CATSVSGQGPYNEQFF. In nucleotides, the CDR3 is TGTGCCACCAGTGTCAGTGGACAGGGACCCTACAATGAGCAGTTCTTC.

CDR3 nucleotides: TGTGCAAGTCGCTTAGCGGGACAGGGGCCCCGATCGATACTTTTGAACACTGAAGCTTTCTTT. As protein: CASRLAGQGPRSILLNTEAFF. The chain combines TRBV12-2 with TRBJ1-1; the DNA was not compared with TRBD1, the D call given in the table. TRBV12-2 is a documented pseudogene. CDR3 size: 21 residues.

The chain recombines TRBV30 with TRBJ2-7; a possible D gene is TRBD2 (6 bases). The CDR3 covers 13 residues. In germline, CDR1 is GTSNPN, CDR2 SVGIG (reference sequence). V was shortened by 4 bases and J by 4 bases, with 14 bases between the two germline ends. CDR3 sequence (DNA): TGTGCCTGGAATCGGGGGACGAATTACGAGCAGTACTTC. Protein product: CAWNRGTNYEQYF. Combining the CDR3 with reference TRBV30 and TRBJ2-7 gives the whole variable domain SQTIHQWPATLVQPVGSPLSLECTVEGTSNPNLYWYRQAAGRGLQLLFYSVGIGQISSEVPQNLSASRPQDRQFILSSKKLLLSDSGFYLCAWNRGTNYEQYFGPGTRLTVT.